This T cell receptor (beta chain) comes out of a study of control samples from healthy donors and cancer patients. Libraries were prepared by immunoSEQ multiplex PCR; TCRdb keeps only in-frame clonotypes and omits some of them. This table has tens of thousands of clones, 88% appearing once. The specimen sequenced was blood. The sequence derives from a woman between 70 and 85 years old in good health.

The CDR3: CASRDSGQGNTIYF. The CDR3 coding sequence is TGTGCCAGCAGGGACTCGGGACAGGGAAACACCATATATTTT. The chain carries TRBV2 and TRBJ1-3; 7 nucleotides agree with TRBD1. After removal of 6 bases from V and 4 bases from J, the junction contained 6 bases not matched to a gene. Germline CDR1 and CDR2: SNHLY and FYNNEI. The length of the CDR3 is 14 residues.